This is a list of T cell receptor beta chains from one sample in a study of blood T cell repertoires in COVID-19. Data came from immunoSEQ multiplex PCR; TCRdb stores just in-frame clones and leaves some out. The sample contains around 52,000 clones, 82% of which appear only once. The specimen was peripheral blood. All receptors derive from an elderly woman with acute or convalescent COVID-19. Each CDR3 is given with its conserved first and last residue. The order of the fields is V gene, J gene, clone size, D gene, CDR3 DNA, CDR3 protein. The D gene is left open where the match is weak. Expanded clones get a size class; other rows say once, few or many, or leave the size out.

>TRBV6-5|TRBJ2-7|.|.
TGTGCCAGCAGTTATAAGGACAGCAACTACGAGCAGTACTTC
CASSYKDSNYEQYF
>TRBV6-5|TRBJ1-3|.|TRBD1
TGTGCCAGCAGGCCAGGGGGAGGTGGAAACACCATATATTTT
CASRPGGGGNTIYF
>TRBV10-3|TRBJ2-3|.|.
TGTGCCATCAGTGAGTCGAGCGGGCTCCCAGATACGCAGTATTTT
CAISESSGLPDTQYF
>TRBV9|TRBJ1-2|.|.
TGTGCCAGCAGCTCACGGCCGGACAGTAACTATGGCTACACCTTC
CASSSRPDSNYGYTF
>TRBV10-2|TRBJ2-5|.|.
TGCACCAGCAGTGGCCCTAGCCAGGGGAGTCAAGAGACCCAGTACTTC
CTSSGPSQGSQETQYF
>TRBV27|TRBJ2-3|.|.
TGTGCCAGCAGTTTATTGCTAGCCTCCGGGACAGATACGCAGTATTTT
CASSLLLASGTDTQYF
>TRBV12-3/TRBV12-4|TRBJ2-2|.|.
TGTGCCAGCAGCCAGGGCCCGGGGGAGCTGTTTTTT
CASSQGPGELFF
>TRBV4-1|TRBJ2-5|.|TRBD2
TGCGCCAGCAGCCCCGGGCCCGGGGGGGGCAAACAAGAGACCCAGTACTTC
CASSPGPGGGKQETQYF
>TRBV19|TRBJ1-1|.|TRBD1
TGTGCCAGTAGGCCAGACAGGGGGAGGACTGAAGCTTTCTTT
CASRPDRGRTEAFF
>TRBV24-1|TRBJ2-1|few|.
TGTGCCACCAGTGACCCACAGGGCTCCTACAATGAGCAGTTCTTC
CATSDPQGSYNEQFF
>TRBV30|TRBJ1-4|once|.
TGTGCCTTAACGACATTCTCCAATGAAAAACTGTTTTTT
CALTTFSNEKLFF
>TRBV27|TRBJ2-3|.|TRBD1
TGTGCCAGCAGTAGACCCGGGACAGCCCCAGATACGCAGTATTTT
CASSRPGTAPDTQYF
>TRBV5-1|TRBJ1-2|.|.
TGCGCCAGCAGCTCCCTCGACAGATATGGCTACACCTTC
CASSSLDRYGYTF
>TRBV12-3/TRBV12-4|TRBJ1-2|.|TRBD1
TGTGCCAGCAAAGGGGGCGCGTCTGGTGGCTACACCTTC
CASKGGASGGYTF
>TRBV10-1|TRBJ2-3|.|TRBD1
TGCGCCAGCAGTGAGTCGAGGGGACAGGGGGTAGATACGCAGTATTTT
CASSESRGQGVDTQYF
>TRBV7-9|TRBJ1-2|.|TRBD1
TGTGCCAGCAGCCCGAATTCAGGGGGCTCGGGTGGCTACACCTTC
CASSPNSGGSGGYTF